This is a list of T cell receptor beta chains from one sample in a study of T cell changes during pregnancy in multiple sclerosis. The method was immunoSEQ multiplex PCR; TCRdb's version includes in-frame clones alone and lacks a portion of them. The sample records some 87,000 clones, 90% to 95% being singletons. Sequenced material: CD4+ T cells from peripheral blood mononuclear cells, taken before pregnancy. Receptors originate from a female donor with multiple sclerosis, enrolled in a pregnancy study. Both conserved end residues are part of each CDR3. A D gene is named only where the DNA matches it firmly. Size tells how often a clone was seen (once, few, many) or the class of an expanded clone, and some rows leave it out.

TRBJ2-5	TRBD1	.	TRBV11-2	TGTGCCAGCAGCTTAGCTCAACAGGGGTGGGGAGAGACCCAGTACTTC	CASSLAQQGWGETQYF
TRBJ1-3	TRBD1	.	TRBV7-9	TGTGCCAGCAGCCCCACAGGGGCTGGAAACACCATATATTTT	CASSPTGAGNTIYF
TRBJ1-1	.	.	TRBV7-3	TGTGCCAGCAGCTTAAACGAGGGAGGGCCAGCTTTCTTT	CASSLNEGGPAFF
TRBJ2-5	TRBD2	.	TRBV9	TGTGCCAGCAGCGTAGGGGGTTTCGGGGGGGCCGGGGAGACCCAGTACTTC	CASSVGGFGGAGETQYF
TRBJ1-2	TRBD1	.	TRBV5-4	TGTGCCAGCAGCTTGGCCACGAGGAGGGGGCAGAATGGCTACACCTTC	CASSLATRRGQNGYTF
TRBJ2-5	.	.	TRBV28	TGTGCCAGCAGTCTCTCAGGGTACAAAGAGACCCAGTACTTC	CASSLSGYKETQYF
TRBJ2-7	TRBD1	.	TRBV28	TGTGCCAGCACCTTGGGGACAGGCTACCACGAGCAGTACTTC	CASTLGTGYHEQYF
TRBJ2-2	TRBD2	.	TRBV5-1	TGCGCCAGCAGCTTAAACGGACTAGCGGGGGGGCAGGAGGAGCTGTTTTTT	CASSLNGLAGGQEELFF
TRBJ2-3	.	.	TRBV5-4	TGTGCCAGCAGCCTCGTTGGAGCAGATACGCAGTATTTT	CASSLVGADTQYF
TRBJ2-7	TRBD1	.	TRBV28	TGTGCCAGCAGTCGCCGAAAGGGGGCTGACGAGCAGTACTTC	CASSRRKGADEQYF
TRBJ2-3	.	.	TRBV30	TGTGCCTATCAGAGGACTTCAACGGTGGATACGCAGTATTTT	CAYQRTSTVDTQYF
TRBJ2-7	TRBD1	once	TRBV9	TGTGCCAGCAGCCCCCGGACAGGAGGCTACGAGCAGTACTTC	CASSPRTGGYEQYF
TRBJ1-2	TRBD1	.	TRBV7-3	TGTGCCAGCAGCCAACGACCAGGGGGCAGGCTTAACTATGGCTACACCTTC	CASSQRPGGRLNYGYTF
TRBJ2-7	.	.	TRBV9	TGTGCCAGCAGCCCCAACCCTCGGAGAGAGCAGTACTTC	CASSPNPRREQYF
TRBJ1-6	TRBD1	.	TRBV9	TGTGCCAGCAGCGCGCAGGGGGGTAATTCACCCCTCCACTTT	CASSAQGGNSPLHF
TRBJ1-2	TRBD1	.	TRBV9	TGTGCCAGCAGCCGGGACAGGGGACCAACTAACTATGGCTACACCTTC	CASSRDRGPTNYGYTF
TRBJ2-5	TRBD2	once	TRBV28	TGTGCCAGCAGTTTAGGGGCTAGCGGGAGAGGGCGAGAGACCCAGTACTTC	CASSLGASGRGRETQYF
TRBJ1-1	.	once	TRBV5-1	TGCGCCAGCACCCTAACCGGGAACACTGAAGCTTTCTTT	CASTLTGNTEAFF
TRBJ2-6	.	.	TRBV30	TGTGCCTGGAGTCTAAGAGTCTCTGGGGCCAACGTCCTGACTTTC	CAWSLRVSGANVLTF
TRBJ1-5	TRBD1	.	TRBV7-3	TGTGCCAGCAGCTCAATAGGACAGGGAAGAATAGTCAATCAGCCCCAGCATTTT	CASSSIGQGRIVNQPQHF
TRBJ1-2	.	.	TRBV4-1	TGCGCCAGCAGCCAAGCCGACAGAAACTATGGCTACACCTTC	CASSQADRNYGYTF
TRBJ1-1	TRBD1	.	TRBV28	TGTGCCAGCAGCTCGGGACAGTCGATGAACACTGAAGCTTTCTTT	CASSSGQSMNTEAFF
TRBJ2-7	TRBD2	.	TRBV18	TGTGCCAGCTCACCACCAGCCCTAGCGGGGCCCTCCTACGAGCAGTACTTC	CASSPPALAGPSYEQYF
TRBJ1-6	TRBD1	.	TRBV30	TGTGCCTGGAGTCCCGGGACAGGGATCGAATCACCCCTCCACTTT	CAWSPGTGIESPLHF
TRBJ2-3	TRBD2	.	TRBV7-2	TGTGCCAGCAGCTTAACCCAGCGGGAGCCCGATACGCAGTATTTT	CASSLTQREPDTQYF
TRBJ2-3	.	.	TRBV11-2	TGTGCCAGCAGCGTAGGGCATATACCCACAGATACGCAGTATTTT	CASSVGHIPTDTQYF
TRBJ2-1	TRBD2	.	TRBV6-1	TGTGCCAGCAGTGAACTAGCGGGAGCCTACAATGAGCAGTTCTTC	CASSELAGAYNEQFF
TRBJ2-2	TRBD2	.	TRBV11-3	TGTGCCAGCAGCTCTAGCGGGGCCAACACCGGGGAGCTGTTTTTT	CASSSSGANTGELFF
TRBJ2-3	.	.	TRBV5-1	TGCGCCAGCAGCCCGTGGGGGGTGGTTCCTACGCAGTATTTT	CASSPWGVVPTQYF
TRBJ1-6	TRBD1	.	TRBV7-2	TGTGCCAGCAGCTTAAGGGACAGGGGGATCCGTAATTCACCCCTCCACTTT	CASSLRDRGIRNSPLHF
TRBJ2-1	TRBD1	.	TRBV18	TGTGCCAGCTCACCCCAGGGGGATTACAATGAGCAGTTCTTC	CASSPQGDYNEQFF
TRBJ1-4	TRBD1	.	TRBV28	TGTGCCAGCAGTCGACAGGGTGCAACTAATGAAAAACTGTTTTTT	CASSRQGATNEKLFF
TRBJ2-1	TRBD2	.	TRBV5-1	TGCGCCAGCAGCTCCGTGACTAGCGGGTCCCACAGTGAGCAGTTCTTC	CASSSVTSGSHSEQFF
TRBJ2-7	TRBD1	.	TRBV7-7	TGTGCCAGCAGCTTACGACAGGGCCCTACCTACGAGCAGTACTTC	CASSLRQGPTYEQYF
TRBJ2-3	.	once	TRBV19	TGTGCCAGTAGTCTTGCAGGGACACGGAGGCTCGATGATACGCAGTATTTT	CASSLAGTRRLDDTQYF
TRBJ2-6	.	once	TRBV5-4	TGTGCCAGCAGATACTCCTCTGGGGCCAACGTCCTGACTTTC	CASRYSSGANVLTF
TRBJ1-1	.	.	TRBV25-1	TGTGCCAGCGAGGGAGGGTCGGCCACTGAAGCTTTCTTT	CASEGGSATEAFF
TRBJ2-3	.	.	TRBV5-1	TGCGCCAGCAGCCCCCTACAGACAGGTGCAGGCACAGATACGCAGTATTTT	CASSPLQTGAGTDTQYF
TRBJ1-5	.	.	TRBV6-1	TGTGCCAGCAGCCTGGACAGAAGCAATCAGCCCCAGCATTTT	CASSLDRSNQPQHF
TRBJ2-7	.	.	TRBV5-4	TGTGCCAGCAGCCTCGCGGGACGGACCTCCTACGAGCAGTACTTC	CASSLAGRTSYEQYF
TRBJ2-5	.	.	TRBV15	TGTGCCACCAGCAGCCTTTACCAAGAGACCCAGTACTTC	CATSSLYQETQYF
TRBJ1-4	TRBD1	.	TRBV10-3	TGTGCCTCCTCGCCAGGGACAGGGAATGAAAAACTGTTTTTT	CASSPGTGNEKLFF
TRBJ2-2	TRBD2	.	TRBV5-1	TGCGCCAGCAGCCTCGGACTAGTTCGGGGCACCGGGGAGCTGTTTTTT	CASSLGLVRGTGELFF
TRBJ1-6	TRBD1	.	TRBV6-1	TGTGCCAGCATTGGACAGGCCCCCACCAATTCACCCCTCCACTTT	CASIGQAPTNSPLHF
TRBJ2-1	.	.	TRBV7-2	TGTGCCAGCAGCTCGGACGGGAGCTCCTACAATGAGCAGTTCTTC	CASSSDGSSYNEQFF
TRBJ2-2	.	.	TRBV7-6	TGTGCCAGCAGCTTTAACTCCCCGGACACCGGGGAGCTGTTTTTT	CASSFNSPDTGELFF
TRBJ1-2	TRBD1	.	TRBV18	TGTGCCAGCTCTGCAAACGACAGGGGCTATGGCTACACCTTC	CASSANDRGYGYTF
TRBJ2-7	TRBD1	.	TRBV7-2	TGTGCCAGCAGCTTGGCCGGGACAGGGAGTAACTACGAGCAGTACTTC	CASSLAGTGSNYEQYF
TRBJ1-1	.	.	TRBV19	TGTGCCAGTAAAAAACCGGAGACTGAAGCTTTCTTT	CASKKPETEAFF
TRBJ2-7	.	.	TRBV7-2	TGTGCCAGCAGCTTAGACAGGCCTAGCGATAGCGAGCAGTACTTC	CASSLDRPSDSEQYF
TRBJ2-1	.	.	TRBV5-4	TGTGCCAGCAGCTTGGACAGGGTTTCCTACAATGAGCAGTTCTTC	CASSLDRVSYNEQFF
TRBJ2-1	TRBD1	.	TRBV7-9	TGTGCCAGCAGCCCAACCGGGACAGGCTCCAATGAGCAGTTCTTC	CASSPTGTGSNEQFF
TRBJ1-4	TRBD1	.	TRBV7-9	TGTGCCAGCAGCTTTTACACAGGGGGGCCTAATGAAAAACTGTTTTTT	CASSFYTGGPNEKLFF
TRBJ1-5	.	.	TRBV28	TGTGCCAGCTGTCCAGGGGAGAGCAATCAGCCCCAGCATTTT	CASCPGESNQPQHF